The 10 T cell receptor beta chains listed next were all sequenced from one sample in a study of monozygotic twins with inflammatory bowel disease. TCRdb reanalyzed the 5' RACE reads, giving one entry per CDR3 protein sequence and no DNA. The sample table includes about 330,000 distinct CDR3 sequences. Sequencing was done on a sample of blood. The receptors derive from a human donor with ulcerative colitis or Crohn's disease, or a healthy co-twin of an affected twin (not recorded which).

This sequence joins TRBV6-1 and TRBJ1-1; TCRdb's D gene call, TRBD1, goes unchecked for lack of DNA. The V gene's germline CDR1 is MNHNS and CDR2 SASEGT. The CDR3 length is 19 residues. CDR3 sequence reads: CASSERRWGQGASNTEAFF.

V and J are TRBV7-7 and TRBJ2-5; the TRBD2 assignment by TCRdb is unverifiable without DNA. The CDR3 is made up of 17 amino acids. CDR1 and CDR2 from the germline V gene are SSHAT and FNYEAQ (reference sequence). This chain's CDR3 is CASSLAGSGRARETQYF.

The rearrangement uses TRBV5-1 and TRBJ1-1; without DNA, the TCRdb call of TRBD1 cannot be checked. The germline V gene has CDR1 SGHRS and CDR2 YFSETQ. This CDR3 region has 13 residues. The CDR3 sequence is CASSSGQGIGAFF.

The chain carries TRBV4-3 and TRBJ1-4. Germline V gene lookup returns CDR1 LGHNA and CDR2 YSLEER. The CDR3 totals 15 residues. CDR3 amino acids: CASSQVGPGSEKLFF.

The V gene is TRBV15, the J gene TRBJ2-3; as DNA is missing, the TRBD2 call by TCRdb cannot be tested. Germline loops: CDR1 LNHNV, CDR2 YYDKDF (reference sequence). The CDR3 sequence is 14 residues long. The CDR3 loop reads CATHQEGRTDTQYF.

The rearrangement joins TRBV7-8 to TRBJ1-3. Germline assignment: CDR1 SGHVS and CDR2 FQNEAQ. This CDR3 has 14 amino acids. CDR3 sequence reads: CASSLDPPGNTIYF.

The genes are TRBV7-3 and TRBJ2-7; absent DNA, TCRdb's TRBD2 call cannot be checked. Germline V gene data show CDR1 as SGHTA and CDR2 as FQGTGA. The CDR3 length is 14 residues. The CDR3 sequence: CASSPGLAGNEQYF.

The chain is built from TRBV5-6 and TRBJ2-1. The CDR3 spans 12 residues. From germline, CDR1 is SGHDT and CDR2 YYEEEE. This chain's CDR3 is CASGESYNEQFF.

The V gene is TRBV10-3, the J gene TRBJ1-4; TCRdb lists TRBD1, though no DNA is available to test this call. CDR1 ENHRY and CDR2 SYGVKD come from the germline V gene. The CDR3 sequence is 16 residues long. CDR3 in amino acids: CATRTGHQGTNEKLFF.

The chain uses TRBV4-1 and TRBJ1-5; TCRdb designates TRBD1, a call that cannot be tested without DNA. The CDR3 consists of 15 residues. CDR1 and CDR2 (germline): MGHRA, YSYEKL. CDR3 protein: CASSPSGEMHQPQHF.